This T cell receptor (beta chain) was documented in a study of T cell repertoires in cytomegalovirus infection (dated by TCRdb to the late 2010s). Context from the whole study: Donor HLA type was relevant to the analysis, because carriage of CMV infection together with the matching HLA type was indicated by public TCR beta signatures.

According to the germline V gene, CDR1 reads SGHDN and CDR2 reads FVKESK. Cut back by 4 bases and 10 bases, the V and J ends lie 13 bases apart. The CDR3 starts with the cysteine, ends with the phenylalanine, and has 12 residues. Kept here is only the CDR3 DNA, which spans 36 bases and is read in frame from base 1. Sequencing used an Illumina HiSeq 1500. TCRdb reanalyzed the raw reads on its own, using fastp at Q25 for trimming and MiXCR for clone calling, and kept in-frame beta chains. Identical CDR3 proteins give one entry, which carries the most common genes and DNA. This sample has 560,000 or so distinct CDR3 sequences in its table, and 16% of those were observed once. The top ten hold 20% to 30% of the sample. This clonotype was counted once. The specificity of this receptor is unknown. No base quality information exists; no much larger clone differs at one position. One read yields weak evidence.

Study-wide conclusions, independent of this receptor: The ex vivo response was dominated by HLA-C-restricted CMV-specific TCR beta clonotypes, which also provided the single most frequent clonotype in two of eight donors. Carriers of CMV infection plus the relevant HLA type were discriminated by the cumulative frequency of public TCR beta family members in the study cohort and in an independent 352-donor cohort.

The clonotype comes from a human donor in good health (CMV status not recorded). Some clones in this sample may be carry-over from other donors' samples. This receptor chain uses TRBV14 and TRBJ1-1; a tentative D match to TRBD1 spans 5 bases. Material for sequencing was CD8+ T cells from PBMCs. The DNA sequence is TGTGCCAGCAGCCCGGGTCCAGGGTCAGCTTTCTTT. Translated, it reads CASSPGPGSAFF.